Shown below are 23 T cell receptor beta chains from a single sample sequenced in a study of T cell repertoires in cytomegalovirus infection. Using its own MiXCR run on the reads, TCRdb lists one record per CDR3 protein. The table records more than 150,000 distinct CDR3 sequences, approximately 19% of them present only once. Material: PBMCs. These receptor sequences come from a human donor in good health (CMV status not recorded). Some clones in this sample may be carry-over from other donors' samples.

This clonotype was seen ten or more times. This chain joins TRBV28 and TRBJ1-6; 10 bases fit TRBD1. The junction had 5 bases not matched to a gene; V was cut back by 5 bases and J by 1 base. The germline V gene encodes CDR1 MDHEN and CDR2 SYDVKM. There are 17 residues in the CDR3. CDR3 sequence reads: CASSIGQGGSYNSPLHF. CDR3 sequence (DNA): TGTGCCAGCAGTATCGGACAGGGGGGATCCTATAATTCACCCCTCCACTTT.

The gene calls are TRBV24-1 and TRBJ2-7; D may be TRBD1 (5 bases). The CDR3 is 13 amino acids. Germline V CDR1 and CDR2: KGHDR, SFDVKD. Trimming removed 9 bases at V and 1 base at J, with 12 bases between. CDR3 sequence: CATSTAPSYEQYF. The CDR3 DNA sequence: TGTGCCACCTCGACAGCGCCTTCCTACGAGCAGTACTTC.

This clonotype was counted at least ten times. The chain uses TRBV11-2 and TRBJ2-1; TRBD1 matches at 7 bases. With V trimmed by 1 base and J by 3 bases, 21 bases remained unmatched. Germline V lookup: CDR1 SGHAT, CDR2 FQNNGV. This CDR3 has 21 amino acids. CDR3 coding DNA: TGTGCCAGCAGCTTAGCTTCCTGGACCACACCAGACAGGGCATTCTACAATGAGCAGTTCTTC. Protein product: CASSLASWTTPDRAFYNEQFF.

This clonotype was picked up a small number of times. The rearrangement uses TRBV15 and TRBJ2-3; 8 bases agree with TRBD2. CDR1 is LNHNV and CDR2 is YYDKDF in the germline V gene (reference sequence). V lost 0 bases, J lost 2 bases, and 4 bases stayed unmatched. The CDR3 spans 16 residues. CDR3 protein: CATSRDLAGTTDTQYF. The CDR3 nucleotides read TGTGCCACCAGCAGAGATCTAGCGGGTACCACAGATACGCAGTATTTT.

The chain couples TRBV29-1 to TRBJ2-7; the match to TRBD1 covers 8 bases. Germline values: CDR1 SQVTM, CDR2 ANQGSEA. Trimming at V came to 6 bases and at J to 4 bases, leaving 11 bases not matched to a gene. The CDR3 is 14 amino acids. CDR3 DNA: TGCAGCGTGGGGGGAACAGGGGGAGTGTACGAGCAGTACTTC. Its translation: CSVGGTGGVYEQYF.

This clonotype has a handful of counts. J is TRBJ2-5 and V is TRBV5-4; 7 positions agree with TRBD1. The CDR3 totals 13 residues. After removal of 4 bases from V and 6 bases from J, the junction contained 6 bases not matched to a gene. Germline CDR1 is SGHNT and CDR2 is YYREEE (reference sequence). The chain's CDR3 is CASSQGQRKTQYF. The CDR3 nucleotides are TGTGCCAGCAGCCAGGGACAGAGAAAGACCCAGTACTTC.

As for this clonotype: With a much larger clone just one base away, this may be a read error. The CDR3 carries no conserved terminal phenylalanine or tryptophan, so it likely arises from a read error. This sequence joins TRBV4-3 and TRBJ2-7; D may be TRBD2 (5 bases). Trimming stripped 2 bases from V and 7 bases from J, with 12 bases between. The CDR3 is 13 amino acids. Germline-derived CDR1 and CDR2 are LGHNA and YSLEER. This CDR3 is CASSQRTWGEQYL. The CDR3 DNA sequence: TGCGCCAGCAGCCAACGGACTTGGGGAGAGCAGTACTTA.

Details on this clonotype: This could be a read error, since a much larger clone is one nucleotide away. This rearrangement joins TRBV7-9 to TRBJ2-7, with D possibly TRBD2 on 5 matching bases. The CDR3 totals 13 residues. Trimming left V 6 bases short and J 0 bases short, with 9 bases between. Germline V gene lookup returns CDR1 SEHNR and CDR2 FQNEAQ (reference sequence). The CDR3, as DNA: TGTGCCAGCAGAACCGGGAACTCCTACGAGCAGTACTTC. Encoded protein: CASRTGNSYEQYF.

The chain links TRBV10-2 to TRBJ1-5; a possible D gene is TRBD1 (5 bases). Trimming pared 2 bases from V and 2 bases from J, leaving 13 bases between. This CDR3 region has 16 residues. The germline V gene encodes CDR1 WSHSY and CDR2 SAAADI. The CDR3 protein is CASSEVRGSGNQPQHF. Here the CDR3 DNA reads TGCGCCAGCAGTGAGGTCCGGGGCAGCGGCAATCAGCCCCAGCATTTT.

The genes are TRBV4-1 and TRBJ1-1, with 7 positions matching TRBD1. Per the germline V gene, CDR1 is MGHRA and CDR2 is YSYEKL. V gave up 0 bases and J gave up 1 base; unmatched junction bases: 2. The CDR3 extends over 15 amino acids. CDR3 in DNA: TGCGCCAGCAGCCAAGAGGGACAGCCGAACACTGAAGCTTTCTTT. Protein: CASSQEGQPNTEAFF.

The chain employs TRBV23-1 and TRBJ1-6, with a possible D match to TRBD1 (5 bases). TRBV23-1 is treated as an ORF (open reading frame) with a function not yet certain. V lost 3 bases and J 8 bases, leaving 20 bases between the germline ends. The CDR3 contains 17 residues. CDR3 nucleotides: TGCGCCAGCAGTCACAGTTCGAAGAAGGGGTCTTATTCACCCCTCCACTTT. As protein: CASSHSSKKGSYSPLHF.

In this sample, this clonotype turned up a few times. V gene TRBV7-8 combines with J gene TRBJ2-7; 8 bases are shared with TRBD1. The CDR3 consists of 14 residues. Germline V gene lookup returns CDR1 SGHVS and CDR2 FQNEAQ. Losses at the gene ends were 5 bases for V and 5 bases for J; bases not matched to a gene: 8. CDR3 bases: TGTGCCAGCAGCCCCGGACAGGGAGCCAACGAGCAGTACTTC. Its translation is CASSPGQGANEQYF. The variable domain in full, with the rest retrieved from reference TRBV7-8 and TRBJ2-7, is GAGVSQSPRYKVAKRGQDVALRCDPISGHVSLFWYQQALGQGPEFLTYFQNEAQLDKSGLPSDRFFAERPEGSVSTLKIQRTQQEDSAVYLCASSPGQGANEQYFGPGTRLTVT.

J is TRBJ2-5 and V is TRBV2; D is possibly TRBD1 or TRBD2 (5 bases each). Deletions cut 6 bases from V and 5 bases from J, with 16 bases between. The germline V gene encodes CDR1 SNHLY and CDR2 FYNNEI. The CDR3 has 14 residues. In DNA, the CDR3 is TGTGCCAGCAGGAGGTCTGGGGGTCGGGAGACCCAGTACTTC. Translated: CASRRSGGRETQYF.

This clonotype was observed a handful of times. The V and J genes are TRBV29-1 and TRBJ2-7, with D hard to call. This CDR3 is 14 amino acids long. V lost 4 bases, J lost 3 bases, and 16 bases lay in between. Germline loops: CDR1 SQVTM, CDR2 ANQGSEA. CDR3 loop: CSVGVLGTSYEQYF. The DNA of the CDR3 is TGCAGCGTTGGAGTGCTGGGCACGAGCTACGAGCAGTACTTC.

This clonotype was observed a handful of times. The chain has TRBV7-9 and TRBJ2-1; a possible D gene is TRBD2 (5 bases). The germline V gene encodes CDR1 SEHNR and CDR2 FQNEAQ (reference sequence). The CDR3 is made up of 14 amino acids. Trimming took off 4 bases at V and 4 bases at J, with 11 bases between the two ends. The CDR3 coding sequence is TGTGCCAGCAGCTCTCCTGTAGCGTACAATGAGCAGTTCTTC. This codes for CASSSPVAYNEQFF.

This clonotype was recorded a few times. This chain links TRBV12-3 or TRBV12-4 with TRBJ2-3; D uncertain. This CDR3 comprises 15 residues. V was cut by 0 bases and J by 4 bases, with 11 bases left in between. The CDR3 DNA is TGTGCCAGCAGTTTAGCCCGGCAGCGTGCAGATACGCAGTATTTT. Protein sequence: CASSLARQRADTQYF.

This clonotype was counted a few times. The chain couples TRBV11-2 to TRBJ2-1, with 13 bases identical to TRBD2. The CDR3 consists of 17 residues. With V trimmed by 3 bases and J by 2 bases, 4 bases remained unmatched. Germline CDR1 reads SGHAT; CDR2 reads FQNNGV. CDR3 bases: TGTGCCAGCAGCTTGGGACTAGCGGGGCAGACCTACAATGAGCAGTTCTTC. Protein sequence: CASSLGLAGQTYNEQFF.

Points on this clonotype: A read error may be the cause here, since a much bigger clone is one base away. V gene TRBV28 combines with J gene TRBJ2-1, with D possibly being TRBD1 (5 bases). V lost 2 bases and J lost 2, with 10 bases in between. Germline loops: CDR1 MDHEN, CDR2 SYDVKM. This CDR3 is built from 15 residues. The CDR3 DNA follows: TGTGCCAGCAGTTTAGCCAGGGTTCCCTACAATGAGCAGTTCTTC. It yields the protein CASSLARVPYNEQFF.

This clonotype was observed many times. This chain connects TRBV11-3 to TRBJ2-5; 10 bases agree with TRBD2. Losses at the gene ends were 1 base for V and 0 bases for J; bases not matched to a gene: 2. CDR3 size: 16 residues. CDR1 is SGHNT and CDR2 is YENEEA in the germline V gene. The CDR3 protein is CASSLGTSGNQETQYF. CDR3 DNA sequence: TGTGCCAGCAGCTTAGGGACTAGCGGAAACCAAGAGACCCAGTACTTC.

This clonotype was seen many times. The rearrangement joins TRBV12-3 or TRBV12-4 to TRBJ1-4; D ambiguous. Trimming shortened V by 3 bases and J by 5 bases, and 10 bases separated the two germline ends. The CDR3 has 14 residues. The DNA of the CDR3 is TGTGCCAGCAGTTTTGGATCCGGGAATGAAAAACTGTTTTTT. It is translated as CASSFGSGNEKLFF.

Ten or more counts support this clonotype. The J gene is TRBJ1-5, the V gene TRBV12-3 or TRBV12-4; the match to TRBD1 covers 7 bases. The CDR3 runs to 14 residues. J was trimmed by 1 base and V by 4 bases; bases with no gene match: 1. The CDR3: CASSSGQSNQPQHF. The CDR3 nucleotides read TGTGCCAGCAGTTCGGGACAGAGCAATCAGCCCCAGCATTTT.

The chain employs TRBV5-1 and TRBJ2-7; D is undetermined. The CDR3 contains 13 residues. Germline V CDR1 and CDR2: SGHRS, YFSETQ. V lost 3 bases and J 2 bases, leaving 9 bases between the germline ends. The CDR3 is CASSSSTTYEQYF. The CDR3 nucleotides are TGCGCCAGCAGCTCAAGCACGACCTACGAGCAGTACTTC.

This chain uses TRBV7-9 with TRBJ2-2, with 8 positions matching TRBD1. J lost 5 bases, V lost 5 bases, and 10 bases had no gene match. This CDR3 spans 16 amino acids. From germline, CDR1 is SEHNR and CDR2 FQNEAQ (reference sequence). The DNA for the CDR3 is TGTGCCAGCAGCCCTGCGACAGGGGCGGGAACCGGGGAGCTGTTTTTT. Translating gives CASSPATGAGTGELFF. Full variable domain (missing parts from reference TRBV7-9 and TRBJ2-2): DTGVSQNPRHKITKRGQNVTFRCDPISEHNRLYWYRQTLGQGPEFLTYFQNEAQLEKSRLLSDRFSAERPKGSFSTLEIQRTEQGDSAMYLCASSPATGAGTGELFFGEGSRLTVL.